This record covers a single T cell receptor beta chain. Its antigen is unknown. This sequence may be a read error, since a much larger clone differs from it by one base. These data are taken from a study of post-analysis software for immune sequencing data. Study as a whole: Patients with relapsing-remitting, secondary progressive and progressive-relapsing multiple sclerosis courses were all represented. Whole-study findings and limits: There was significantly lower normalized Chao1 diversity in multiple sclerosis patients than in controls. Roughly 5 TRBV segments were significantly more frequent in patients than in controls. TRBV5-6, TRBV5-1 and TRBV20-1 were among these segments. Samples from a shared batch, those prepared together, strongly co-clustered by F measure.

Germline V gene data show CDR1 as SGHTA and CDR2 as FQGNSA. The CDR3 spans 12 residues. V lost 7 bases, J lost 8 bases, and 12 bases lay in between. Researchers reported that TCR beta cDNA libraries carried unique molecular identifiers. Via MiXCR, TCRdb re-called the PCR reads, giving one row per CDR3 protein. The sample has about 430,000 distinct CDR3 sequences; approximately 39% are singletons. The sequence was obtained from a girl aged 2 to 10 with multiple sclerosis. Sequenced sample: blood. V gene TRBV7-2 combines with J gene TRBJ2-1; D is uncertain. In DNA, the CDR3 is TGTGCCAGCAACACCCAGGCAGATGAGCAGTTCTTC. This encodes CASNTQADEQFF.